Listed below are T cell receptor beta chains from one sample, sequenced in a study of Ad26.COV2.S vaccination and SARS-CoV-2 variants. Libraries were prepared by immunoSEQ multiplex PCR; TCRdb keeps only in-frame clonotypes and omits some of them. The sample carries about 350,000 clones, 92% recorded once. Sequenced here: peripheral blood, sampled after recovery from COVID-19. These TCRs come from a human donor who had recovered from COVID-19. CDR3s include the opening cysteine and the closing phenylalanine or tryptophan. The order of the fields is D gene, clone size, J gene, V gene, CDR3 protein, CDR3 DNA. The D gene is left open where the match is weak. Part of the rows lack a size; the others show once, few, many or a class for expanded clones.

D: TRBD1; size: .; J: TRBJ1-1; V: TRBV25-1; CDR3: CASLKTGKAEAFF; DNA: TGTGCCAGCCTTAAGACAGGGAAGGCTGAAGCTTTCTTT
D: TRBD1; size: .; J: TRBJ1-5; V: TRBV7-8; CDR3: CASSSDRASQPQHF; DNA: TGTGCCAGCAGCTCGGACAGGGCGAGTCAGCCCCAGCATTTT
D: .; size: .; J: TRBJ2-5; V: TRBV2; CDR3: CASSAPPGAGETQYF; DNA: TGTGCCAGCAGTGCCCCCCCAGGGGCAGGGGAGACCCAGTACTTC
D: .; size: .; J: TRBJ2-3; V: TRBV12-5; CDR3: CASGLPGRRTDTQYF; DNA: TGTGCTAGTGGGTTACCCGGCCGGCGGACAGATACGCAGTATTTT
D: .; size: .; J: TRBJ2-7; V: TRBV10-3; CDR3: CASLAGVGDEQYF; DNA: TGTGCCAGTTTGGCAGGGGTCGGCGACGAGCAGTACTTC
D: TRBD2; size: .; J: TRBJ2-3; V: TRBV5-1; CDR3: CASSFSGASTDTQYF; DNA: TGCGCCAGCAGCTTTAGCGGGGCTAGCACAGATACGCAGTATTTT
D: .; size: few; J: TRBJ1-5; V: TRBV7-8; CDR3: CASSPPDSLNQPQHF; DNA: TGTGCCAGCAGCCCTCCGGACAGCCTCAATCAGCCCCAGCATTTT
D: .; size: .; J: TRBJ1-1; V: TRBV27; CDR3: CASSRSGTGTEAFF; DNA: TGTGCCAGCAGCCGGTCGGGCACCGGCACTGAAGCTTTCTTT
D: .; size: .; J: TRBJ1-6; V: TRBV7-8; CDR3: CASSLARGLYNSPLHF; DNA: TGTGCCAGCAGCTTAGCTCGGGGACTATATAATTCACCCCTCCACTTT
D: TRBD1; size: .; J: TRBJ1-2; V: TRBV6-1; CDR3: CASSEAGGTGSNYGYTF; DNA: TGTGCCAGCAGTGAAGCGGGTGGGACAGGGTCTAACTATGGCTACACCTTC
D: TRBD1; size: .; J: TRBJ2-4; V: TRBV6-6; CDR3: CASSYSGTGENIQYF; DNA: TGTGCCAGCAGTTACTCGGGGACAGGGGAAAACATTCAGTACTTC
D: .; size: .; J: TRBJ2-2; V: TRBV11-2; CDR3: CASSLIRDRRYTGELFF; DNA: TGTGCCAGCAGCTTAATCCGGGACCGACGTTACACCGGGGAGCTGTTTTTT
D: TRBD1; size: .; J: TRBJ1-2; V: TRBV28; CDR3: CASSSGQGSQNYGYTF; DNA: TGTGCCAGCAGTTCGGGACAGGGATCCCAAAACTATGGCTACACCTTC
D: .; size: .; J: TRBJ2-1; V: TRBV5-1; CDR3: CASSLVRFSSYNEQFF; DNA: TGCGCCAGCAGCTTGGTCCGGTTTAGCTCCTACAATGAGCAGTTCTTC
D: .; size: .; J: TRBJ2-7; V: TRBV27; CDR3: CASSLAGRWEQYF; DNA: TGTGCCAGCAGTTTAGCGGGTAGGTGGGAGCAGTACTTC
D: .; size: .; J: TRBJ2-7; V: TRBV10-3; CDR3: CAISVGDGEQYF; DNA: TGTGCCATCAGTGTTGGGGATGGCGAGCAGTACTTC
D: .; size: .; J: TRBJ1-1; V: TRBV7-2; CDR3: CASSLCTGTTEAFF; DNA: TGTGCCAGCAGCTTATGTACAGGGACGACTGAAGCTTTCTTT
D: .; size: .; J: TRBJ2-5; V: TRBV7-2; CDR3: CASSLQETQYF; DNA: TGTGCCAGCAGCCTACAAGAGACCCAGTACTTC
D: .; size: .; J: TRBJ1-1; V: TRBV14; CDR3: CASSQGSTEAFF; DNA: TGTGCCAGCAGCCAAGGTAGCACTGAAGCTTTCTTT
D: .; size: .; J: TRBJ1-5; V: TRBV11-2; CDR3: CASSLVRGQPQHF; DNA: TGTGCCAGCAGCTTAGTAAGGGGTCAGCCCCAGCATTTT
D: .; size: .; J: TRBJ2-3; V: TRBV19; CDR3: CATRHERETDTQYF; DNA: TGTGCCACCAGGCATGAGAGAGAGACAGATACGCAGTATTTT
D: .; size: .; J: TRBJ1-2; V: TRBV6-5; CDR3: CASSYSGGPHYGYTF; DNA: TGTGCCAGCAGTTACTCGGGGGGGCCCCACTATGGCTACACCTTC
D: .; size: once; J: TRBJ2-7; V: TRBV5-6; CDR3: CASSLEGAGVKSYEQYF; DNA: TGTGCCAGCAGCTTGGAGGGCGCCGGGGTCAAGTCCTACGAGCAGTACTTC
D: .; size: .; J: TRBJ2-7; V: TRBV5-6; CDR3: CASRYGTEDYEQYF; DNA: TGTGCCAGCAGATACGGGACGGAGGACTACGAGCAGTACTTC
D: .; size: few; J: TRBJ1-6; V: TRBV5-1; CDR3: CASSLGAREGSPLHF; DNA: TGCGCCAGCAGCTTGGGTGCCCGGGAGGGCTCACCCCTCCACTTT
D: .; size: .; J: TRBJ1-1; V: TRBV11-2; CDR3: CASSSEWVNTEAFF; DNA: TGTGCCAGCAGCTCAGAATGGGTAAACACTGAAGCTTTCTTT
D: .; size: .; J: TRBJ2-3; V: TRBV5-1; CDR3: CASSLGADTQYF; DNA: TGCGCCAGCAGCTTGGGCGCAGATACGCAGTATTTT
D: .; size: .; J: TRBJ1-5; V: TRBV19; CDR3: CASSITRGAVLNQPQHF; DNA: TGTGCCAGTAGTATTACTAGGGGGGCCGTATTAAATCAGCCCCAGCATTTT
D: .; size: .; J: TRBJ2-7; V: TRBV7-2; CDR3: CASSLGRARPFYEQYF; DNA: TGTGCCAGCAGTTTGGGCCGCGCCAGGCCATTCTACGAGCAGTACTTC
D: .; size: .; J: TRBJ1-2; V: TRBV28; CDR3: CAIRTGYGYTF; DNA: TGTGCCATCCGAACAGGGTATGGCTACACCTTC
D: .; size: .; J: TRBJ1-1; V: TRBV6-2/TRBV6-3; CDR3: CASSYLGQNTEAFF; DNA: TGTGCCAGCAGTTACTTGGGCCAGAACACTGAAGCTTTCTTT
D: TRBD1; size: .; J: TRBJ2-5; V: TRBV7-7; CDR3: CASSPGTGGGETQYF; DNA: TGTGCCAGCAGCCCCGGGACAGGGGGCGGAGAGACCCAGTACTTC
D: .; size: .; J: TRBJ1-3; V: TRBV2; CDR3: CATWKGSGNTIYF; DNA: TGTGCCACCTGGAAGGGTTCGGGAAACACCATATATTTT
D: .; size: once; J: TRBJ1-1; V: TRBV21-1; CDR3: CASSKLGQGESTEAFF; DNA: TGTGCCAGCAGCAAGCTCGGGCAGGGGGAAAGCACTGAAGCTTTCTTT
D: TRBD1; size: .; J: TRBJ2-1; V: TRBV9; CDR3: CASSGPGTGGNNEQFF; DNA: TGTGCCAGCAGCGGACCCGGGACAGGGGGCAACAATGAGCAGTTCTTC
D: TRBD2; size: .; J: TRBJ2-1; V: TRBV7-6; CDR3: CASSQTRLAGEDEQFF; DNA: TGTGCCAGCAGCCAAACTCGACTAGCGGGGGAGGATGAGCAGTTCTTC
D: .; size: .; J: TRBJ1-5; V: TRBV9; CDR3: CASSVDDRADVQPQHF; DNA: TGTGCCAGCAGCGTAGACGACAGAGCAGACGTTCAGCCCCAGCATTTT
D: TRBD1; size: .; J: TRBJ1-2; V: TRBV7-9; CDR3: CASSGGQGLRINYGYTF; DNA: TGTGCCAGCAGCGGAGGACAGGGACTCCGCATTAACTATGGCTACACCTTC
D: TRBD1; size: .; J: TRBJ1-2; V: TRBV3-1/TRBV3-2; CDR3: CASRRGQGMGGYTF; DNA: TGTGCCAGCAGGCGAGGACAGGGAATGGGAGGCTACACCTTC
D: .; size: .; J: TRBJ2-2; V: TRBV7-2; CDR3: CAVVRTVNTGELFF; DNA: TGTGCCGTCGTTCGGACAGTCAACACCGGGGAGCTGTTTTTT
D: .; size: .; J: TRBJ2-7; V: TRBV13; CDR3: CASSLGRRNPYEQYF; DNA: TGTGCCAGCAGCTTAGGCCGCCGCAATCCTTACGAGCAGTACTTC